This T cell receptor beta chain came from a study of T cells in tuberculosis. Study in general: The T cells targeted glucose monomycolate, a mycobacterial lipid, via CD1B.

CDR3 length equals 13 residues. Germline V gene lookup returns CDR1 MNHEY and CDR2 SMNVEV (reference sequence). Losses at the gene ends were 6 bases for V and 3 bases for J; bases not matched to a gene: 3. No alpha-beta pairing information exists for these sequences. TCRdb keeps only in-frame clones here, not all; method: immunoSEQ multiplex PCR. This sample yields about 58,000 clones, of which 88% are seen a single time; around a fifth belongs to the top ten. Sorting used thawed, overnight-rested PBMC stained with anti-CD3, a viability dye and GMM-loaded CD1B tetramer. The lipid loaded on the CD1B tetramers was C32 glucose monomycolate from Rhodococcus equi. Before cryopreservation, the sorted PBMC lost their CD14-expressing monocytes.

Sequencing was done on a sample of CD1b-GMM tetramer-negative cells sorted from PBMCs. The V call is TRBV27, the J call TRBJ2-3; TRBD2 aligns across 7 bases. The TCR sequence derives from an adult woman with latent tuberculosis. CDR3 loop: CASRRLATDTQYF. As DNA, the CDR3 is TGTGCCAGCAGACGACTAGCAACAGATACGCAGTATTTT.